The rows below give T cell receptor beta chains drawn from one sample of a study of Graves' ophthalmopathy and Graves' hyperthyroidism. TCRdb passed the multiplex PCR reads through MiXCR, listing each CDR3 protein once. This sample has more than 300,000 distinct CDR3 sequences; about a sixth occur once, and the top ten carry 2.4%. Material for sequencing was peripheral blood. The source of these receptors is an adult woman with stable Graves' hyperthyroidism. CDR3s include the opening cysteine and the closing phenylalanine or tryptophan. A D gene is named only where the DNA matches it firmly. A row's size may be missing; if present it is once, few, many or a size class.

D,J,V,size,DNA,CDR3
TRBD1,TRBJ2-2,TRBV27,-,TGTGCCAGCTCGACAGGGGATTCGATCGGGGAGCTGTTTTTT,CASSTGDSIGELFF
-,TRBJ1-1,TRBV11-2,many,TGTGCCAGCAGCTTAGTAGTAGGGTTTCGTACTGAAGCTTTCTTT,CASSLVVGFRTEAFF
TRBD1,TRBJ2-2,TRBV24-1,many,TGTGCCACCAGTACATCCCAGGGGGCCGGGGAGCTGTTTTTT,CATSTSQGAGELFF
-,TRBJ2-7,TRBV6-2/TRBV6-3,many,TGTGCCAGCAGTTACGACGGGAGATTGAACGAGCAGTACTTC,CASSYDGRLNEQYF
TRBD2,TRBJ2-7,TRBV18,many,TGTGCCAGCTCACCGAAGGTAGCGGGATACCCATACGAGCAGTACTTC,CASSPKVAGYPYEQYF
-,TRBJ1-2,TRBV6-5,many,TGTGCCAGCAGTTCCCCATTGGGAGGCGGCTACACCTTC,CASSSPLGGGYTF
-,TRBJ2-5,TRBV28,many,TGTGCCAGCAGGCAGCGTCAAGAGACCCAGTACTTC,CASRQRQETQYF
-,TRBJ2-5,TRBV30,many,TGTGCCTGGAGGGTCTTGGGGACCCATGGGGAGACCCAGTACTTC,CAWRVLGTHGETQYF
-,TRBJ2-7,TRBV28,many,TGTGCCAGCAGTCCCCCCCATGGCTACGAGCAGTACTTC,CASSPPHGYEQYF
TRBD1,TRBJ1-3,TRBV25-1,-,TGTGCCAGCAGTGGACTCCATGACAGGGCAATTGGAAACACCATATATTTT,CASSGLHDRAIGNTIYF
-,TRBJ2-2,TRBV7-3,many,TGTGCCAGCAGCCTCTCAGGGGGGGCTAGTAACACCGGGGAGCTGTTTTTT,CASSLSGGASNTGELFF
-,TRBJ2-7,TRBV15,many,TGTGCCACCAGCGCTCGACGGAACTCCTACGAGCAGTACTTC,CATSARRNSYEQYF
TRBD2,TRBJ2-7,TRBV12-3/TRBV12-4,many,TGTGCCAGCAACCAGCGGGAGAGCGGTCCCCACGAGCAGTACTTC,CASNQRESGPHEQYF
-,TRBJ2-7,TRBV7-8,many,TGTGCCAGCACCCTTGAGTACGAGCAGTACTTC,CASTLEYEQYF
-,TRBJ1-3,TRBV6-5,-,TGTGCCAGCAGTAACGGGGTATCTGGAAACACCATATATTTT,CASSNGVSGNTIYF
-,TRBJ2-2,TRBV7-3,many,TGTGCCAGCAGGGGAAACACCGGGGAGCTGTTTTTT,CASRGNTGELFF
-,TRBJ1-3,TRBV6-2/TRBV6-3,many,TGTGCCAGCAGTCTTGATGGGGCCGGAAACACCATATATTTT,CASSLDGAGNTIYF
-,TRBJ2-6,TRBV6-1,many,TGTGCCAGCATCGTCCTGGGCTCTGGGGCCAACGTCCTGACTTTC,CASIVLGSGANVLTF
-,TRBJ1-3,TRBV3-1,few,TGTGCCAGCAGCCAAGTCTTTGGGGGAGGGACTGGAAACACCATATATTTT,CASSQVFGGGTGNTIYF
TRBD1,TRBJ1-1,TRBV25-1,once,TGTGCCAGCAGTGTCGGGACAGAAAACACTGAAGCTTTCTTT,CASSVGTENTEAFF
-,TRBJ2-5,TRBV12-3/TRBV12-4,many,TGTGCCAGCAACCCGGCTTCGGGCAGGGGGGCCCAAGAGACCCAGTACTTC,CASNPASGRGAQETQYF
TRBD1,TRBJ1-1,TRBV5-1,many,TGCGCCAGCAGCCAGACAGGGGAAGGGGGCACTGAAGCTTTCTTT,CASSQTGEGGTEAFF
-,TRBJ2-7,TRBV14,-,TGTGCCAGCAGCCAAGAAGTTAGCGTCTACGAGCAGTACTTC,CASSQEVSVYEQYF
-,TRBJ1-5,TRBV9,many,TGTGCCAGCAGCGTATCGGGGAGTTTCAATCAGCCCCAGCATTTT,CASSVSGSFNQPQHF
-,TRBJ2-5,TRBV7-2,many,TGTGCCAGCAGCTTAGCCATCCAAGAGACCCAGTACTTC,CASSLAIQETQYF
-,TRBJ2-7,TRBV28,many,TGTGCCAGCAGTGCACAGGGTTATGACGAGCAGTACTTC,CASSAQGYDEQYF
-,TRBJ1-6,TRBV7-2,many,TGTGCCAGCAGCCCTGCATCCCTGCCCCTCCACTTT,CASSPASLPLHF
-,TRBJ1-1,TRBV28,many,TGTGCCAGCAGTGTACGACTTACAGGGAGGAACACTGAAGCTTTCTTT,CASSVRLTGRNTEAFF
-,TRBJ1-2,TRBV27,many,TGTGCCAGCAGTTTCCGTTCGGGGGACGGCTACACCTTC,CASSFRSGDGYTF
-,TRBJ1-1,TRBV19,many,TGTGCCAGTAGTACCACAGGATACACTGAAGCTTTCTTT,CASSTTGYTEAFF
TRBD1,TRBJ2-5,TRBV3-1,few,TGTGCCAGCAGCCAAGATTGGAGAGGGACAGGGGGAAAAGAGACCCAGTACTTC,CASSQDWRGTGGKETQYF
TRBD2,TRBJ2-7,TRBV10-3,many,TGTGCCATCGGAGGGACTAGCGGGATTCCCTACGAGCAGTACTTC,CAIGGTSGIPYEQYF
-,TRBJ2-7,TRBV20-1,few,TGCAGTGCTCGGACCACCGAGTCCTATGCCTACGAGCAGTACTTC,CSARTTESYAYEQYF
TRBD2,TRBJ2-5,TRBV10-3,-,TGTGCCATCAGAAAAAGCGGGAGTAACCAAGAGACCCAGTACTTC,CAIRKSGSNQETQYF
-,TRBJ1-5,TRBV12-3/TRBV12-4,many,TGTGCCAGCAGTTTAGGGTACGGCAATCAGCCCCAGCATTTT,CASSLGYGNQPQHF
-,TRBJ2-5,TRBV11-2,many,TGTGCCAGCAGCTTGACACGTCCCCAGTACTTC,CASSLTRPQYF
TRBD1,TRBJ2-5,TRBV7-8,many,TGTGCCAGCAGCTCTGGGGGGGGGGACAGGGTCTTAGAGACCCAGTACTTC,CASSSGGGDRVLETQYF
-,TRBJ2-7,TRBV24-1,many,TGTGCCACCAGTGCTCCCGGGACCGGCGAGCAGTACTTC,CATSAPGTGEQYF
TRBD1,TRBJ1-5,TRBV20-1,-,TGCAGTGCCCGGACCGGGACAGGGAAGGGCAATCAGCCCCAGCATTTT,CSARTGTGKGNQPQHF
TRBD1,TRBJ2-2,TRBV11-2,many,TGTGCCAGCGGGATACAGGGGGGCGCCGGGGAGCTGTTTTTT,CASGIQGGAGELFF
-,TRBJ2-3,TRBV24-1,-,TGTGCCACCAGTGAGACGGGAGCCCTGAGTGGTACGCAGTATTTT,CATSETGALSGTQYF
TRBD2,TRBJ2-5,TRBV10-3,-,TGTGCCATCCGTGGAGCGGGAGGGATAAATGGAGAGACCCAGTACTTC,CAIRGAGGINGETQYF
TRBD1,TRBJ1-2,TRBV10-1,-,TGCGCCAGCAGTGAGCGCAGGGGGGACGGCTACACCTTC,CASSERRGDGYTF
-,TRBJ2-7,TRBV27,many,TGTGCCAGCAGTTTAATGGGCGCGTCTGGGTACGAGCAGTACTTC,CASSLMGASGYEQYF